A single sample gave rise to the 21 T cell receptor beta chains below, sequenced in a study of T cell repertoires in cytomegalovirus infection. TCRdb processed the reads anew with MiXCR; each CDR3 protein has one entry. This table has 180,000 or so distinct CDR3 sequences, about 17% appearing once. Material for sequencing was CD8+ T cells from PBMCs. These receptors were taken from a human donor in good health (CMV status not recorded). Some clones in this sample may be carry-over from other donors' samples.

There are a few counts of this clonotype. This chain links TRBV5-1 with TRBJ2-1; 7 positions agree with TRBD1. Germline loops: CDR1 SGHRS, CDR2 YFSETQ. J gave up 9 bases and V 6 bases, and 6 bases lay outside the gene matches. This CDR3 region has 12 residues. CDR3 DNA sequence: TGCGCCAGCACCCACAGGGGCGGTGAGCAGTTCTTC. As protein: CASTHRGGEQFF.

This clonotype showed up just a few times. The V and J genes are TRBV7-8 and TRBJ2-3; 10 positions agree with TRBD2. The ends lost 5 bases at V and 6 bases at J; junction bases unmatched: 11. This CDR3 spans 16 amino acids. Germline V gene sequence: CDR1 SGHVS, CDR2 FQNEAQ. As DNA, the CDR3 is TGTGCCAGCAGCCGGGCAGCGGGGGGGGCCGGTGATACGCAGTATTTT. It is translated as CASSRAAGGAGDTQYF.

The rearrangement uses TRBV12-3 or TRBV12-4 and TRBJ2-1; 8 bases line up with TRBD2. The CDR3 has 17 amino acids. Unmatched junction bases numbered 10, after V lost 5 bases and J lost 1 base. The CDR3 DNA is TGTGCCAGCAGTCCAAGGACTAGCCCGAGGTCCTACAATGAGCAGTTCTTC. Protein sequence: CASSPRTSPRSYNEQFF.

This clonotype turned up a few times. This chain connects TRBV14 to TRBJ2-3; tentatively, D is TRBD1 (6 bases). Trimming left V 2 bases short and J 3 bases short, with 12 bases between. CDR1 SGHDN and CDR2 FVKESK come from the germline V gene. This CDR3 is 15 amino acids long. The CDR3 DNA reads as TGTGCCAGCAGCCAAAGGGGGTCGTGGACAGATACGCAGTATTTT. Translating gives CASSQRGSWTDTQYF. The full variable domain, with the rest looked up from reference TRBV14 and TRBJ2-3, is EAGVTQFPSHSVIEKGQTVTLRCDPISGHDNLYWYRRVMGKEIKFLLHFVKESKQDESGMPNNRFLAERTGGTYSTLKVQPAELEDSGVYFCASSQRGSWTDTQYFGPGTRLTVL.

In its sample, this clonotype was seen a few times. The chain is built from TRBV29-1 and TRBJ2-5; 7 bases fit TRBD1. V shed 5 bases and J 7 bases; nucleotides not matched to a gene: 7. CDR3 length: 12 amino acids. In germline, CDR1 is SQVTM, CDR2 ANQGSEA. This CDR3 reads CSVRGQDWTQYF. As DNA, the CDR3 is TGCAGCGTTAGGGGGCAAGATTGGACCCAGTACTTC.

CDR3 in DNA: TGTGCCAGCAGCCCAACTACTGAAGCTTTCTTT. Translating gives CASSPTTEAFF. This chain connects TRBV7-9 to TRBJ1-1; D remains unclear. The CDR3 extends over 11 amino acids. Germline CDR1 reads SEHNR; CDR2 reads FQNEAQ (reference sequence). The V end was cut by 5 bases, the J end by 5 bases, with 6 bases between.

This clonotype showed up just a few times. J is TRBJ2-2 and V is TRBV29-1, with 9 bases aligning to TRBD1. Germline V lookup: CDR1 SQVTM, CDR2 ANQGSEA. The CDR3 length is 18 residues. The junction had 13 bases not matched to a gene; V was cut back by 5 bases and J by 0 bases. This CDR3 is CSVRSPEQGAPNTGELFF. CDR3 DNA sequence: TGCAGCGTTAGATCGCCCGAACAGGGGGCGCCGAACACCGGGGAGCTGTTTTTT.

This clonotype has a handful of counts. The CDR3 spells CASSLGPDRPRVTGELFF. DNA for the CDR3: TGTGCCAGCAGCTTAGGTCCCGACAGGCCGAGAGTTACCGGGGAGCTGTTTTTT. This rearrangement joins TRBV7-2 to TRBJ2-2; tentative D call: TRBD1 (6 bases). Trimming took 1 base from V and 5 from J, leaving 20 bases between them. The CDR3 consists of 18 residues. Germline V CDR1 and CDR2: SGHTA, FQGNSA.

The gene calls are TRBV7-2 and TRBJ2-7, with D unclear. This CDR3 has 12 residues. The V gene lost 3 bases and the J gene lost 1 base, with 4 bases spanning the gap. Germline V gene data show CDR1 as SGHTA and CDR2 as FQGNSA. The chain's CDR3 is CASSLPSYEQYF. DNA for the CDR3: TGTGCCAGCAGCTTGCCTTCCTACGAGCAGTACTTC.

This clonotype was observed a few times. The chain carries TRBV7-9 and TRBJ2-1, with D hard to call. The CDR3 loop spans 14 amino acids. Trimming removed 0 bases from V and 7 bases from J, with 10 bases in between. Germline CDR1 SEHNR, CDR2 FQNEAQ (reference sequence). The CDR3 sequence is CASSLANYGNEQFF. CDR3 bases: TGTGCCAGCAGCTTAGCGAATTATGGGAATGAGCAGTTCTTC.

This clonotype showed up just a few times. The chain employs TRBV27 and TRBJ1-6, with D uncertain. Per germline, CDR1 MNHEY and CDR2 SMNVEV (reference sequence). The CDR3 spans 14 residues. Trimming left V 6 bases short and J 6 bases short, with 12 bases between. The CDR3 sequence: CASRDPTGNSPLHF. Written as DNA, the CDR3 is TGTGCCAGCAGGGATCCCACGGGTAATTCACCCCTCCACTTT.

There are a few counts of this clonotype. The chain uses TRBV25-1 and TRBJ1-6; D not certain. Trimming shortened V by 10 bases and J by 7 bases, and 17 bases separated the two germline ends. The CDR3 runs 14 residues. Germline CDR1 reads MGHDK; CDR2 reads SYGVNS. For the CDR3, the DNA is TGTGCCACCTTAAACGTCGGGCTCAATTCACCCCTCCACTTT. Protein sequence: CATLNVGLNSPLHF.

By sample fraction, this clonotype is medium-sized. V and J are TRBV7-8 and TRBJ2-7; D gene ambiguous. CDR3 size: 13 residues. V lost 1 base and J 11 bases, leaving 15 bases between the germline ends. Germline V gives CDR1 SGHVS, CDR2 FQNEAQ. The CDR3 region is CASSLDETALEYF. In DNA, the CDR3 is TGTGCCAGCAGCTTAGACGAGACGGCTTTGGAGTACTTC. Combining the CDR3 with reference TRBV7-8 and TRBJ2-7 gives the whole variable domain GAGVSQSPRYKVAKRGQDVALRCDPISGHVSLFWYQQALGQGPEFLTYFQNEAQLDKSGLPSDRFFAERPEGSVSTLKIQRTQQEDSAVYLCASSLDETALEYFGPGTRLTVT.

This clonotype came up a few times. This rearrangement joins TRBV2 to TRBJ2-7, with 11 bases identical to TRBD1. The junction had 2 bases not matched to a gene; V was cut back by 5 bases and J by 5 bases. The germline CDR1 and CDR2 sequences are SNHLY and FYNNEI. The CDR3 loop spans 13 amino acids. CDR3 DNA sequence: TGTGCCAGCAGTCGGACAGGGGGCCACGAGCAGTACTTC. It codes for CASSRTGGHEQYF. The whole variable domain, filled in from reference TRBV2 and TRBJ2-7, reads EPEVTQTPSHQVTQMGQEVILRCVPISNHLYFYWYRQILGQKVEFLVSFYNNEISEKSEIFDDQFSVERPDGSNFTLKIRSTKLEDSAMYFCASSRTGGHEQYFGPGTRLTVT.

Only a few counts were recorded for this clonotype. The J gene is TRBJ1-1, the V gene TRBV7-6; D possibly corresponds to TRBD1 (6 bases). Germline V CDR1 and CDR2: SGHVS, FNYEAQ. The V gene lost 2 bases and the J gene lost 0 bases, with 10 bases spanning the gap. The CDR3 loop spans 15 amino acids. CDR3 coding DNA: TGTGCCAGCAGCTTAAGGGGACACTTGAACACTGAAGCTTTCTTT. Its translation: CASSLRGHLNTEAFF.

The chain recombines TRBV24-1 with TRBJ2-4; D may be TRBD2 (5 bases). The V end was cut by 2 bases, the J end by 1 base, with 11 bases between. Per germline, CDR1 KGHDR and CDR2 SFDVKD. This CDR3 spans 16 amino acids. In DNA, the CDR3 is TGTGCCACCAGTGATTCGGCAAGGGAGGCCAAAAACATTCAGTACTTC. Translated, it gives CATSDSAREAKNIQYF.

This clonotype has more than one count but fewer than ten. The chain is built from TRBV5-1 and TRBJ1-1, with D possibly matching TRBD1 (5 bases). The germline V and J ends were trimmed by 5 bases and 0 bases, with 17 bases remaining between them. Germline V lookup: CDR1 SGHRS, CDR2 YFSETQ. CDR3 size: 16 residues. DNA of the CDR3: TGCGCCAGCAGTTGGACCGGGACCGGGATGAACACTGAAGCTTTCTTT. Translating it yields CASSWTGTGMNTEAFF.

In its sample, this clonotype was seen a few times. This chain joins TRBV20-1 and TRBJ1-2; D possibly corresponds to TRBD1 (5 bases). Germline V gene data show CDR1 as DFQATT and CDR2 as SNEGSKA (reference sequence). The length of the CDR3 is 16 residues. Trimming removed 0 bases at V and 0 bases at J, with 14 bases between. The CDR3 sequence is CSARDKGRAANYGYTF. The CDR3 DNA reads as TGCAGTGCTAGAGATAAGGGCAGGGCCGCTAACTATGGCTACACCTTC.

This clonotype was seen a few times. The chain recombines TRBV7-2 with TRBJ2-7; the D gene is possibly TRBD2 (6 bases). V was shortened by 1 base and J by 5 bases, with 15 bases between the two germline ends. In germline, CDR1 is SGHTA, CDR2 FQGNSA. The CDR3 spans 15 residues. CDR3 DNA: TGTGCCAGCAGCTTAGGGGGCAGGGAGGACAACGAGCAGTACTTC. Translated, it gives CASSLGGREDNEQYF.

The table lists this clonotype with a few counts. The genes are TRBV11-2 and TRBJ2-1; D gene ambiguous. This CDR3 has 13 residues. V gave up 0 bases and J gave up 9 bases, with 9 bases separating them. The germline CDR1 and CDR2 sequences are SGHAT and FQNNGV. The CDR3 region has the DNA TGTGCCAGCAGCTTAGATAGGCCGGCTGAGCAGTTCTTC. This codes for CASSLDRPAEQFF.

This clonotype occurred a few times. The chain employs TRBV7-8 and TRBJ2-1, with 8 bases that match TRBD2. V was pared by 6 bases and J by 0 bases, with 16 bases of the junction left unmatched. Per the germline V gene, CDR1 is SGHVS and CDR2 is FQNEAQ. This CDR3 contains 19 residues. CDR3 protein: CASRPFAGGPVSSYNEQFF. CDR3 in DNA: TGTGCCAGCAGACCCTTCGCGGGGGGACCCGTAAGCTCCTACAATGAGCAGTTCTTC.